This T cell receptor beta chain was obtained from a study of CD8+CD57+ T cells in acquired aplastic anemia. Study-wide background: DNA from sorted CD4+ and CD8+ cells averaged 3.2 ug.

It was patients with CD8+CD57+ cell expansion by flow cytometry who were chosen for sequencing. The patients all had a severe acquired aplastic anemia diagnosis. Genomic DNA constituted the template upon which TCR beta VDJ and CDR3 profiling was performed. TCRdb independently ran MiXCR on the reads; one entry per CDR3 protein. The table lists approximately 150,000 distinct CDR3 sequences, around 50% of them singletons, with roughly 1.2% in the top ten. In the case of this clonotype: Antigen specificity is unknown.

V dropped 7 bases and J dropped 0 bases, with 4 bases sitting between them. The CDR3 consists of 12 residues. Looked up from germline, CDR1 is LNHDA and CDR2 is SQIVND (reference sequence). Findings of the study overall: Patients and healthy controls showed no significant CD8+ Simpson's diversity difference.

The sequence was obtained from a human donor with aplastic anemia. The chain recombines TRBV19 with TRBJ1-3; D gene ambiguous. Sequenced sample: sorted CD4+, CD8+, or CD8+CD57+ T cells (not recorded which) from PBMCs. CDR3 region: CASISSGNTIYF. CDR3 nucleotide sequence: TGTGCCAGTATTAGCTCTGGAAACACCATATATTTT.